The 6 T cell receptor beta chains given below trace back to one sample, sequenced in a study of cytomegalovirus exposure and HLA in healthy donors. Clones were read by immunoSEQ multiplex PCR, and TCRdb kept only the in-frame ones, dropping some. This sample has 150,000 to 180,000 clones, with about 86% found just once. Sample: PBMCs. These TCRs come from a human donor in good health.

The rearrangement links TRBV14 to TRBJ1-1, with D unresolved. The CDR3 totals 11 residues. Trimming took off 5 bases at V and 5 bases at J, with 6 bases between the two ends. The germline CDR1 and CDR2 sequences are SGHDN and FVKESK. The CDR3 here is CASSAGTEAFF. The CDR3 nucleotides read TGTGCCAGCAGCGCGGGGACTGAAGCTTTCTTT.

J is TRBJ2-7 and V is TRBV14; D ambiguous. Germline CDR1 SGHDN, CDR2 FVKESK. The length of the CDR3 is 14 residues. With 5 bases removed from V and 1 base from J, the gap between germline ends came to 12 bases. The CDR3 sequence is CASSAIVGSYEQYF. CDR3 DNA sequence: TGTGCCAGCAGCGCAATAGTTGGTTCCTACGAGCAGTACTTC. Together with reference TRBV14 and TRBJ2-7, the CDR3 gives the full variable domain: EAGVTQFPSHSVIEKGQTVTLRCDPISGHDNLYWYRRVMGKEIKFLLHFVKESKQDESGMPNNRFLAERTGGTYSTLKVQPAELEDSGVYFCASSAIVGSYEQYFGPGTRLTVT.

This chain joins TRBV18 and TRBJ1-2, with 9 bases identical to TRBD1. Germline values: CDR1 KGHSH, CDR2 LQKENI. The CDR3 extends over 15 amino acids. V shed 6 bases, J shed 3 bases, and the junction held 8 bases outside the gene matches. CDR3 residues: CASSSTGGADYGYTF. DNA of the CDR3: TGTGCCAGCTCGTCTACAGGGGGCGCTGACTATGGCTACACCTTC.

The chain joins TRBV11-2 to TRBJ1-1, with D hard to call. Germline CDR1 is SGHAT and CDR2 is FQNNGV. The CDR3 has 13 residues. The V gene lost 5 bases and the J gene lost 1 base, with 8 bases spanning the gap. CDR3 in amino acids: CASSPNRNTEAFF. The CDR3 DNA is TGTGCCAGCAGCCCAAACAGGAACACTGAAGCTTTCTTT.

The CDR3 DNA sequence: TGTGCCAGCAGCTTGGTAGCGGGAGGCGATGAGCAGTTCTTC. Translation gives CASSLVAGGDEQFF. J is TRBJ2-1 and V is TRBV7-3, with TRBD2 matching over 10 bases. V lost 3 bases and J lost 8; bases outside the gene matches: 4. Germline V gene data show CDR1 as SGHTA and CDR2 as FQGTGA. The CDR3 spans 14 residues. Full variable domain (outside the CDR3, taken from reference TRBV7-3 and TRBJ2-1): GAGVSQTPSNKVTEKGKYVELRCDPISGHTALYWYRQSLGQGPEFLIYFQGTGAADDSGLPNDRFFAVRPEGSVSTLKIQRTERGDSAVYLCASSLVAGGDEQFFGPGTRLTVL.

The V gene is TRBV30, the J gene TRBJ1-1, with TRBD1 identical over 8 bases. V gave up 2 bases and J gave up 6 bases; unmatched junction bases: 5. Germline V gene sequence: CDR1 GTSNPN, CDR2 SVGIG (reference sequence). The CDR3 consists of 13 residues. CDR3 loop: CAWSFYRGAEAFF. CDR3 nucleotides: TGTGCCTGGAGTTTTTACAGGGGGGCTGAAGCTTTCTTT.